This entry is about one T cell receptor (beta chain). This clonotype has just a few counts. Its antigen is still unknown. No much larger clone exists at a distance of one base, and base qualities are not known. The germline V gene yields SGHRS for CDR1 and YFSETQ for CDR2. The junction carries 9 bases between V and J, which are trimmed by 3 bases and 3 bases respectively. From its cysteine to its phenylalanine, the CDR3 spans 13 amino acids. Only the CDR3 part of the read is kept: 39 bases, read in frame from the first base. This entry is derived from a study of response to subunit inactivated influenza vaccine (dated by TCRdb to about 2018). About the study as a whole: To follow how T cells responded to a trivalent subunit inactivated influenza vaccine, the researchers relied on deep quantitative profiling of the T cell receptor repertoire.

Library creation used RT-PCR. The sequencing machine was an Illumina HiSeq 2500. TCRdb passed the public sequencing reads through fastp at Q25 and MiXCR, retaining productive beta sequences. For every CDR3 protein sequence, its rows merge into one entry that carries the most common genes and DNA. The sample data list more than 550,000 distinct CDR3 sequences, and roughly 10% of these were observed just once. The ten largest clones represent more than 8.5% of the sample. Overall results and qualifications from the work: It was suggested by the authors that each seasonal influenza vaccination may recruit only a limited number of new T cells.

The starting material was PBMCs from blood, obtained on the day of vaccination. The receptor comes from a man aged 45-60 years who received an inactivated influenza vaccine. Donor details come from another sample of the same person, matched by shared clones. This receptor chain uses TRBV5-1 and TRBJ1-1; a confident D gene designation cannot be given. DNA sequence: TGCGCCAGCAGCTCTAACACCTACACTGAAGCTTTCTTT. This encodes CASSSNTYTEAFF. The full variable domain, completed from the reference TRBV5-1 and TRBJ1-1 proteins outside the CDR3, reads KAGVTQTPRYLIKTRGQQVTLSCSPISGHRSVSWYQQTPGQGLQFLFEYFSETQRNKGNFPGRFSGRQFSNSRSEMNVSTLELGDSALYLCASSSNTYTEAFFGQGTRLTVV.